This entry lists 25 T cell receptor beta chains sequenced from one sample in a study of T cell changes during pregnancy in multiple sclerosis. Profiled with immunoSEQ multiplex PCR; TCRdb holds only in-frame clones, not every one. The data show tens of thousands of clones, 90% seen once. The material sequenced was peripheral blood, taken after pregnancy. These receptors were taken from a female donor in good health, enrolled as a control in a pregnancy study.

Only a few counts were recorded for this clone. V and J are TRBV12-5 and TRBJ1-6; maybe TRBD1 (5 bases). With 3 bases removed from V and 7 bases from J, the gap between germline ends came to 31 bases. The CDR3 consists of 21 residues. Germline CDR1 and CDR2: LGHNT and FRNRAP. CDR3 sequence (DNA): TGTGCTAGTGGTTTCGTGAGCCCATTGAACCTCGGCGATAGGGGAAATTCACCCCTCCACTTT. Its protein is CASGFVSPLNLGDRGNSPLHF.

The chain couples TRBV6-6 to TRBJ1-1, with 8 bases matching TRBD1. V shed 10 bases, J shed 9 bases, and the junction held 4 bases outside the gene matches. CDR3 length equals 10 residues. Germline CDR1 MNHNY, CDR2 SVGAGI (reference sequence). CDR3 coding DNA: TGTGCCACCCTCAGGGGGCAAGCTTTCTTT. It is translated as CATLRGQAFF.

This clone was found once. In DNA, the CDR3 is TGTGCCAGCAGTTACCAGGGACACCTAACCGGGGAGCTGTTTTTT. It yields the protein CASSYQGHLTGELFF. This chain links TRBV6-5 with TRBJ2-2, with D possibly being TRBD1 (6 bases). CDR1 and CDR2 from the germline V gene are MNHEY and SVGAGI. With 2 bases removed from V and 5 bases from J, the gap between germline ends came to 12 bases. The CDR3 has 15 amino acids.

V gene TRBV5-1 combines with J gene TRBJ2-1; 8 bases map to TRBD2. Germline V gene lookup returns CDR1 SGHRS and CDR2 YFSETQ. The CDR3 has 12 amino acids. The V segment lost 3 bases and the J segment 12 bases; nucleotides outside the gene matches: 5. The CDR3 is CASSSPGGRQFF. CDR3 bases: TGCGCCAGCAGCTCCCCGGGGGGGAGGCAGTTCTTC.

The chain uses TRBV7-2 and TRBJ1-1; a weak D match, TRBD1 (6 bases). V was clipped by 6 bases and J by 1 base, with 15 bases between them. This CDR3 comprises 15 residues. Germline values: CDR1 SGHTA, CDR2 FQGNSA. The CDR3: CASRLGGAPNTEAFF. The CDR3 coding sequence is TGTGCCAGCAGGCTTGGGGGGGCCCCGAACACTGAAGCTTTCTTT.

The V gene is TRBV4-3, the J gene TRBJ2-7, with 9 nucleotides matching TRBD2. Trimming took 1 base from V and 4 from J; bases not matched to a gene: 2. The CDR3 runs to 14 residues. Germline loops: CDR1 LGHNA, CDR2 YSLEER. This chain's CDR3 is CASSQGAGGYEQYF. CDR3 DNA: TGCGCCAGCAGCCAAGGAGCGGGGGGTTACGAGCAGTACTTC.

J is TRBJ1-4 and V is TRBV19; D call uncertain. Germline CDR1 LNHDA, CDR2 SQIVND (reference sequence). There are 14 residues in the CDR3. Trimming pared 1 base from V and 5 bases from J, leaving 8 bases between. CDR3 protein: CASSIGVQNEKLFF. In nucleotides, the CDR3 is TGTGCCAGTAGTATAGGTGTTCAGAATGAAAAACTGTTTTTT.

The genes are TRBV19 and TRBJ2-1; 8 nucleotides align to TRBD2. Per germline, CDR1 LNHDA and CDR2 SQIVND (reference sequence). Trimming took 6 bases from V and 1 from J; bases not matched to a gene: 8. This CDR3 spans 16 amino acids. Written as DNA, the CDR3 is TGTGCCAGTAGGGGGCGGGCGGGAGGTTCCTACAATGAGCAGTTCTTC. Protein sequence: CASRGRAGGSYNEQFF.

The chain recombines TRBV4-3 with TRBJ2-7, with a weak D call TRBD1 (6 bases). Germline V CDR1 and CDR2: LGHNA, YSLEER. Trimming shortened V by 3 bases and J by 3 bases, and 18 bases separated the two germline ends. The CDR3 has 16 amino acids. The CDR3, as DNA: TGCGCCAGCAGCCAGGGGGCAGGGCAAACTTTCTACGAGCAGTACTTC. It translates to CASSQGAGQTFYEQYF.

A note on this clone: Mismatch with germline at one junction end may stem from a read error. This sequence joins TRBV7-7 and TRBJ2-7; perhaps TRBD1 as D (5 bases). The CDR3 covers 14 residues. Germline CDR1 reads SSHAT; CDR2 reads FNYEAQ (reference sequence). The CDR3 DNA reads as TGTGCTAGCAGCTTAATGGCAGGGTCGCGCGAGCAGTACTTC. Translating it yields CASSLMAGSREQYF. The full variable domain, completed using reference TRBV7-7 and TRBJ2-7, is GAGVSQSPRYKVTKRGQDVTLRCDPISSHATLYWYQQALGQGPEFLTYFNYEAQPDKSGLPSDRFSAERPEGSISTLTIQRTEQRDSAMYRCASSLMAGSREQYFGPGTRLTVT.

This chain connects TRBV7-8 to TRBJ1-1; D ambiguous. Trimming removed 1 base at V and 4 bases at J, with 7 bases between. CDR3 length: 13 amino acids. Germline loops: CDR1 SGHVS, CDR2 FQNEAQ. This chain's CDR3 is CASSLVGSTEAFF. DNA for the CDR3: TGTGCCAGCAGCTTAGTCGGGAGCACTGAAGCTTTCTTT.

This chain uses TRBV7-2 with TRBJ2-2, with TRBD2 identical over 8 bases. Germline V lookup: CDR1 SGHTA, CDR2 FQGNSA. CDR3 size: 14 residues. J lost 5 bases, V lost 1 base, and 0 bases had no gene match. The CDR3 region is CASSLVAGTGELFF. CDR3 nucleotide sequence: TGTGCCAGCAGCTTAGTAGCGGGGACCGGGGAGCTGTTTTTT.

The genes are TRBV5-4 and TRBJ2-1; a possible D gene is TRBD2 (6 bases). The CDR3 has 16 amino acids. Germline loops: CDR1 SGHNT, CDR2 YYREEE (reference sequence). V gave up 3 bases and J gave up 0 bases, with 13 bases separating them. The CDR3 loop is CASSSLAVSSYNEQFF. In DNA, the CDR3 is TGTGCCAGCAGCTCCTTAGCGGTAAGCTCCTACAATGAGCAGTTCTTC. Full variable domain (outside the CDR3, taken from reference TRBV5-4 and TRBJ2-1): ETGVTQSPTHLIKTRGQQVTLRCSSQSGHNTVSWYQQALGQGPQFIFQYYREEENGRGNFPPRFSGLQFPNYSSELNVNALELDDSALYLCASSSLAVSSYNEQFFGPGTRLTVL.

This chain uses TRBV23-1 with TRBJ2-5, with D hard to call. TRBV23-1 is sorted into the ORF group, with uncertain function. The length of the CDR3 is 17 residues. With 3 bases removed from V and 13 bases from J, the gap between germline ends came to 30 bases. The CDR3 nucleotides read TGCGCCAGCAGTCAGATACAGCCAGCCCTTTCCCTACAGCCCCCGTACTTC. It yields the protein CASSQIQPALSLQPPYF.

V gene TRBV4-3 combines with J gene TRBJ1-5; maybe TRBD1 (5 bases). Trimming took off 3 bases at V and 5 bases at J, with 11 bases between the two ends. This CDR3 region has 14 residues. Germline CDR1 reads LGHNA; CDR2 reads YSLEER. This CDR3 is CASSQTPGDQPQHF. The CDR3 nucleotides are TGCGCCAGCAGCCAGACGCCGGGGGATCAGCCCCAGCATTTT.

This chain connects TRBV5-1 to TRBJ1-1; the match to TRBD1 covers 11 bases. The V gene end was trimmed by 1 base and the J gene end by 4 bases; junction bases not matched to a gene: 6. Germline V gives CDR1 SGHRS, CDR2 YFSETQ. The CDR3 contains 16 residues. CDR3 protein: CASSLTAGTGGTEAFF. The CDR3, as DNA: TGCGCCAGCAGCTTGACCGCCGGGACAGGGGGCACTGAAGCTTTCTTT.

This chain links TRBV18 with TRBJ2-3; a possible D gene is TRBD1 (5 bases). CDR1 is KGHSH, CDR2 LQKENI, per germline. V was clipped by 1 base and J by 8 bases, with 16 bases between them. The CDR3 is 15 residues long. The CDR3 protein is CASSPLSRGQGTQYF. CDR3 nucleotides: TGTGCCAGCTCACCACTTTCAAGGGGCCAAGGTACGCAGTATTTT.

The J gene is TRBJ2-5, the V gene TRBV5-1; 7 bases are a match to TRBD2. The CDR3 has 18 amino acids. V was pared by 0 bases and J by 1 base, with 12 bases of the junction left unmatched. Germline-derived CDR1 and CDR2 are SGHRS and YFSETQ. The CDR3 here is CASSLEPLAGVGQETQYF. The CDR3 DNA is TGCGCCAGCAGCTTGGAACCTCTGGCGGGAGTGGGCCAAGAGACCCAGTACTTC. The variable domain in full, completed from reference TRBV5-1 and TRBJ2-5, reads KAGVTQTPRYLIKTRGQQVTLSCSPISGHRSVSWYQQTPGQGLQFLFEYFSETQRNKGNFPGRFSGRQFSNSRSEMNVSTLELGDSALYLCASSLEPLAGVGQETQYFGPGTRLLVL.

This clone was recorded once. Its ends do not fully match the called genes, so a read error is possible. V is TRBV7-7 and J is TRBJ2-5; 8 positions match TRBD2. The CDR3 consists of 14 residues. Germline V gene lookup returns CDR1 SSHAT and CDR2 FNYEAQ (reference sequence). In DNA form, the CDR3 reads TGTGCTAGCAGAAGAGCGGGGGAAACGGAGACCCAGTACTTC. It specifies CASRRAGETETQYF.

This clone showed up just once. The chain couples TRBV19 to TRBJ1-2, with 7 bases fitting TRBD1. From germline, CDR1 is LNHDA and CDR2 SQIVND (reference sequence). The V and J ends lost 7 bases and 6 bases, in that order; junction bases with no gene match: 8. CDR3 length: 13 residues. This chain's CDR3 is CASKAGGLNGYTF. DNA for the CDR3: TGTGCCAGTAAGGCAGGGGGACTTAATGGCTACACCTTC.

This clone came up once. The gene calls are TRBV30 and TRBJ2-7, with 13 bases aligning to TRBD2. V was clipped by 3 bases and J by 5 bases; unmatched bases: 1. The CDR3 runs to 13 residues. Germline-derived CDR1 and CDR2 are GTSNPN and SVGIG (reference sequence). As DNA, the CDR3 is TGTGCCTGGAGACTAGCGGGAGGGAACGAGCAGTACTTC. Translated, it gives CAWRLAGGNEQYF. Full variable domain (missing parts from reference TRBV30 and TRBJ2-7): SQTIHQWPATLVQPVGSPLSLECTVEGTSNPNLYWYRQAAGRGLQLLFYSVGIGQISSEVPQNLSASRPQDRQFILSSKKLLLSDSGFYLCAWRLAGGNEQYFGPGTRLTVT.

The rearrangement uses TRBV9 and TRBJ2-1; 11 bases map to TRBD2. The CDR3 has 15 residues. Germline CDR1 is SGDLS and CDR2 is YYNGEE. Losses at the gene ends were 0 bases for V and 4 bases for J; bases not matched to a gene: 0. The CDR3 coding sequence is TGTGCCAGCAGCGTAGGACTAGCGGGATACAATGAGCAGTTCTTC. It is translated as CASSVGLAGYNEQFF. The full variable domain, completed using reference TRBV9 and TRBJ2-1, is DSGVTQTPKHLITATGQRVTLRCSPRSGDLSVYWYQQSLDQGLQFLIQYYNGEERAKGNILERFSAQQFPDLHSELNLSSLELGDSALYFCASSVGLAGYNEQFFGPGTRLTVL.

The V call is TRBV10-3, the J call TRBJ2-7, with a weak D call TRBD2 (5 bases). CDR1 is ENHRY, CDR2 SYGVKD, per germline. There are 13 residues in the CDR3. The germline V and J ends were trimmed by 4 bases and 2 bases, with 9 bases remaining between them. In DNA, the CDR3 is TGTGCCATCAGTGGCCCCGGGACCTACGAGCAGTACTTC. It specifies CAISGPGTYEQYF.

This chain links TRBV5-6 with TRBJ1-2; D may be TRBD1 (6 bases). The CDR3 runs to 13 residues. Germline CDR1 is SGHDT and CDR2 is YYEEEE. V was clipped by 5 bases and J by 4 bases, with 12 bases between them. The CDR3 coding sequence is TGTGCCAGCAGTCCAGGGGATAGCTATGGCTACACCTTC. It is translated as CASSPGDSYGYTF. The full variable domain, in which reference TRBV5-6 and TRBJ1-2 provide the parts outside the CDR3, is DAGVTQSPTHLIKTRGQQVTLRCSPKSGHDTVSWYQQALGQGPQFIFQYYEEEERQRGNFPDRFSGHQFPNYSSELNVNALLLGDSALYLCASSPGDSYGYTFGSGTRLTVV.

The chain is built from TRBV7-9 and TRBJ2-7, with D hard to call. V lost 2 bases to trimming and J lost 2 bases, with 10 bases between them. The length of the CDR3 is 14 residues. Looked up from germline, CDR1 is SEHNR and CDR2 is FQNEAQ (reference sequence). Here the CDR3 reads CASSLSPSTYEQYF. CDR3 DNA: TGTGCCAGCAGCTTATCCCCCAGTACCTACGAGCAGTACTTC.